The 6 T cell receptor beta chains reported below all come from one sample, sequenced in a study of monozygotic twins with cystic fibrosis. Data came from immunoSEQ multiplex PCR; TCRdb stores just in-frame clones and leaves some out. This table has 30,000 or so clones, nearly 98% appearing once. The sequenced material came from blood. These receptors all come from a girl between 2 and 10 years old with cystic fibrosis.

The chain employs TRBV19 and TRBJ2-2; TRBD2 aligns across 10 bases. The germline gives CDR1 LNHDA, CDR2 SQIVND (reference sequence). Trimming removed 4 bases from V and 2 bases from J; junction bases left unmatched: 7. The CDR3 runs 17 residues. The CDR3 reads CASSNPSGSFNTGELFF. The CDR3 DNA sequence: TGTGCCAGTAGTAACCCTAGCGGGAGCTTTAACACCGGGGAGCTGTTTTTT.

V usage is TRBV5-1 and J usage is TRBJ2-7; D gene uncertain. V dropped 0 bases and J dropped 2 bases, with 12 bases sitting between them. The CDR3 is 15 amino acids. Germline lookup yields CDR1 SGHRS and CDR2 YFSETQ. The CDR3 is CASSLAIQVPYEQYF. CDR3 coding DNA: TGCGCCAGCAGCTTGGCAATCCAGGTCCCCTACGAGCAGTACTTC. Full variable domain (missing parts from reference TRBV5-1 and TRBJ2-7): KAGVTQTPRYLIKTRGQQVTLSCSPISGHRSVSWYQQTPGQGLQFLFEYFSETQRNKGNFPGRFSGRQFSNSRSEMNVSTLELGDSALYLCASSLAIQVPYEQYFGPGTRLTVT.

V and J are TRBV10-3 and TRBJ2-2; TRBD1 aligns across 9 bases. CDR1 is ENHRY, CDR2 SYGVKD, per germline. With 4 bases clipped from V and 1 base from J, the junction kept 4 bases outside the gene matches. This CDR3 contains 16 residues. The CDR3: CAISAGGQGNTGELFF. The CDR3 nucleotides read TGTGCCATCAGTGCGGGGGGACAGGGGAACACCGGGGAGCTGTTTTTT.

J is TRBJ2-7 and V is TRBV6-5; D is ambiguous. Per the germline V gene, CDR1 is MNHEY and CDR2 is SVGAGI. CDR3 length: 15 residues. The V end lost 6 bases, the J end lost 3 bases, and 18 bases lay between the germline ends. The CDR3: CASSPAARPDYEQYF. The CDR3 nucleotides read TGTGCCAGCAGCCCAGCTGCCAGGCCTGACTACGAGCAGTACTTC.

This clone has a single count. CDR3 sequence reads: CASSLEYRSYEQYF. Here the CDR3 DNA reads TGTGCCAGCAGCTTAGAGTACAGGTCCTACGAGCAGTACTTC. The rearrangement links TRBV7-9 to TRBJ2-7, with D tentatively TRBD1 (5 bases). Deletions cut 1 base from V and 1 base from J, with 8 bases between. The CDR3 consists of 14 residues. Germline values: CDR1 SEHNR, CDR2 FQNEAQ (reference sequence).

This chain connects TRBV28 to TRBJ2-7; no firm D call. Between the trimmed V and J ends, which lost 7 bases and 0 bases, there was a span of 13 bases. Germline V gives CDR1 MDHEN, CDR2 SYDVKM. There are 14 residues in the CDR3. Here the CDR3 DNA reads TGTGCCAGCAAAAAGGGTCCCAACTCCTACGAGCAGTACTTC. Protein sequence: CASKKGPNSYEQYF.